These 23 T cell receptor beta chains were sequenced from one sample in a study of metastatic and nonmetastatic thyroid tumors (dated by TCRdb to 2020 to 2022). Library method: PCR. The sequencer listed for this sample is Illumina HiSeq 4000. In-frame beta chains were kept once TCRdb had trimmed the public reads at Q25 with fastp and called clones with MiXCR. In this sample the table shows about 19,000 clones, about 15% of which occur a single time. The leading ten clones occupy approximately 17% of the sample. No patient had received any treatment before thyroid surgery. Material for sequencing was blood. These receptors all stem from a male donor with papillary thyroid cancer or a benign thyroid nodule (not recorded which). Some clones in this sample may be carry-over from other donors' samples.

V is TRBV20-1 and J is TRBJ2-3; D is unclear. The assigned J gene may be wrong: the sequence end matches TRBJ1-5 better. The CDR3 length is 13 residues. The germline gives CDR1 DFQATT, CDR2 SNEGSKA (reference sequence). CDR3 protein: CSALAEHIDTQHF. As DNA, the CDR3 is TGCAGTGCTCTAGCGGAGCACATAGATACGCAGCATTTT.

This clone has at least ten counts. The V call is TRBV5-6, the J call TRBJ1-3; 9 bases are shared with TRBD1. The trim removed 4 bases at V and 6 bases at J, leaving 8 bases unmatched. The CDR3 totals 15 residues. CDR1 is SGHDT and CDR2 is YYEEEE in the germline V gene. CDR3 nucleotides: TGTGCCAGCAGCCCCAGGTACAGGGGGCTAAACACCATATATTTT. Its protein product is CASSPRYRGLNTIYF.

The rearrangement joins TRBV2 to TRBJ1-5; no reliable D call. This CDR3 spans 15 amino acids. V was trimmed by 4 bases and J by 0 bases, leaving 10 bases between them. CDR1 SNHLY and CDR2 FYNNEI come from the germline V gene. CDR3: CASSGAVYSNQPQHF. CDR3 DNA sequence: TGTGCCAGCAGTGGGGCAGTTTATAGCAATCAGCCCCAGCATTTT. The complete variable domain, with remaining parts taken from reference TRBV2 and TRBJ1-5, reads EPEVTQTPSHQVTQMGQEVILRCVPISNHLYFYWYRQILGQKVEFLVSFYNNEISEKSEIFDDQFSVERPDGSNFTLKIRSTKLEDSAMYFCASSGAVYSNQPQHFGDGTRLSIL.

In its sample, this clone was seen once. Here the CDR3 reads CAISESQGVNSGRAQDTQYF. The CDR3 nucleotides are TGTGCCATCAGTGAGTCGCAGGGTGTCAATAGCGGGAGGGCCCAAGATACGCAGTATTTT. V usage is TRBV10-3 and J usage is TRBJ2-3; 11 nucleotides line up with TRBD2. Germline assignment: CDR1 ENHRY and CDR2 SYGVKD. Trimming cost V 0 bases and J 5 bases; bases outside gene matches: 16. This CDR3 comprises 20 residues.

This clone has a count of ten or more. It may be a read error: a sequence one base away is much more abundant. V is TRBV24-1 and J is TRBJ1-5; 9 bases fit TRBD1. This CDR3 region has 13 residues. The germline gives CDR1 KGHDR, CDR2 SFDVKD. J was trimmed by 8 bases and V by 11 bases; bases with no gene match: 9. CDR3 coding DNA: TGTGCCATCAGACGACAGGGGGTGAAGCCCCAGCATTTT. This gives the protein CAIRRQGVKPQHF.

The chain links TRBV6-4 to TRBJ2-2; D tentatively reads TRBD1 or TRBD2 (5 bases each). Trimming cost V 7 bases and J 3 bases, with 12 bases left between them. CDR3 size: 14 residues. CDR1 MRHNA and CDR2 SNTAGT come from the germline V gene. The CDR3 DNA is TGTGCCAGCATTCCAGGGACGGACACCGGGGAGCTGTTTTTT. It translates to CASIPGTDTGELFF.

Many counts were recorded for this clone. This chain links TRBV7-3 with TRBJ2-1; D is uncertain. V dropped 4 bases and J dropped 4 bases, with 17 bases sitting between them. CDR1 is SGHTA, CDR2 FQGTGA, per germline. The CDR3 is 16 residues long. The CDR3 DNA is TGTGCCAGCAGCTCCTTTCGATCCGCTGCTTACAATGAGCAGTTCTTC. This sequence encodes CASSSFRSAAYNEQFF.

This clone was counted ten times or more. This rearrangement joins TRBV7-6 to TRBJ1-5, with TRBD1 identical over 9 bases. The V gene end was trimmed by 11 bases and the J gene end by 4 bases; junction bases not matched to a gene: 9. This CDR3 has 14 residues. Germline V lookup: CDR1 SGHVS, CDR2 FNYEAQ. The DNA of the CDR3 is TGTGCCCACTGGGACAGGGCCACGAATCAGCCCCAGCATTTT. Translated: CAHWDRATNQPQHF.

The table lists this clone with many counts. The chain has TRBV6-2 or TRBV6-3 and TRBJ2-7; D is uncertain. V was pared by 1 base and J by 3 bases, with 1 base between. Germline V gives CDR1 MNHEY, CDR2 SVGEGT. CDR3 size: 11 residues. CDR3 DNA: TGTGCCAGCAGTTACTTCTACGAGCAGTACTTC. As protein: CASSYFYEQYF.

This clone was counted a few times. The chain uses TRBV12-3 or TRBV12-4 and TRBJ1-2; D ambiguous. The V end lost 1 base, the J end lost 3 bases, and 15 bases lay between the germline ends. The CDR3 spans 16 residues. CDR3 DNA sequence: TGTGCCAGCAGTTTAGGGCGCTTTGGTGGTTACTATGGCTACACCTTC. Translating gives CASSLGRFGGYYGYTF.

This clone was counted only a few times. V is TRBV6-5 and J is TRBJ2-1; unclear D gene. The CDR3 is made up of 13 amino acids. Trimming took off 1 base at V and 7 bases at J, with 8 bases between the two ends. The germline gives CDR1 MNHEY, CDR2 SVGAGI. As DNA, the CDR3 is TGTGCCAGCAGTTACTTGGCGGAAAATGAGCAGTTCTTC. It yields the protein CASSYLAENEQFF.

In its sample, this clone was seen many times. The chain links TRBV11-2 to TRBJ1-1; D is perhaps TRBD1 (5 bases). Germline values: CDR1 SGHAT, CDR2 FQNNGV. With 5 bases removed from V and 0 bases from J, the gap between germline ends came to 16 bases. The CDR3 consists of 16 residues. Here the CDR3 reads CASSPYAGPLNTEAFF. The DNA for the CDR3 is TGTGCCAGCAGCCCCTATGCAGGGCCACTGAACACTGAAGCTTTCTTT.

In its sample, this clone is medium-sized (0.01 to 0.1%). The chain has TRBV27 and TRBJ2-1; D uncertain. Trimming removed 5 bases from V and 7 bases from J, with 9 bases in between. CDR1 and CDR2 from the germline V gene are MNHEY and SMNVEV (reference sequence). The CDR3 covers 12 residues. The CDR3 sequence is CASSKIKNEQFF. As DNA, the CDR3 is TGTGCCAGCAGTAAGATAAAGAATGAGCAGTTCTTC.

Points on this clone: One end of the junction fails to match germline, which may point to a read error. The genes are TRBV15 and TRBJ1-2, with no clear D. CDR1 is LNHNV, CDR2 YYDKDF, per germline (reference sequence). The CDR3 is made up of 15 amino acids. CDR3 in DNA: TGTGCCACCAGCAGGGATGGGCAGCGTACCTATGCCTACACCTTC. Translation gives CATSRDGQRTYAYTF.

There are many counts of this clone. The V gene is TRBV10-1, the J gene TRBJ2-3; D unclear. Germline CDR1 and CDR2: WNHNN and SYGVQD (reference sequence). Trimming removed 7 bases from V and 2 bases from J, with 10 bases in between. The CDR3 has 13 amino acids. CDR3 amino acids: CASKGQATDTQYF. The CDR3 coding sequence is TGCGCCAGCAAAGGTCAAGCCACAGATACGCAGTATTTT.

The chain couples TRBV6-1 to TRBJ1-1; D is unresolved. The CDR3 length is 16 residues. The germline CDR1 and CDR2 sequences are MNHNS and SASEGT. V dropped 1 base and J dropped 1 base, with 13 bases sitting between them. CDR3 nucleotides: TGTGCCAGCAGTGAAGATCCTGGCACAAGGAACACTGAAGCTTTCTTT. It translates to CASSEDPGTRNTEAFF.

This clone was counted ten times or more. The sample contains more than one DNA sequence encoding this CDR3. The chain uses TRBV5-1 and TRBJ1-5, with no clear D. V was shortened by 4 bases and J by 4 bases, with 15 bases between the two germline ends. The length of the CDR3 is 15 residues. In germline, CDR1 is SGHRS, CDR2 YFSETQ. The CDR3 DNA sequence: TGCGCCAGCAGCCCCCAAGTGGGCGGTAATCAGCCCCAGCATTTT. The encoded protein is CASSPQVGGNQPQHF.

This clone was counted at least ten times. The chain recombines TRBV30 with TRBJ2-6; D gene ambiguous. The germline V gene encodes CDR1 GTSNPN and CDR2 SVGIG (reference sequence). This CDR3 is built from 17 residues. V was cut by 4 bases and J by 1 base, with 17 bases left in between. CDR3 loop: CAWIEDTRYSGANVLTF. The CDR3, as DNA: TGTGCCTGGATTGAAGACACCAGATATTCTGGGGCCAACGTCCTGACTTTC.

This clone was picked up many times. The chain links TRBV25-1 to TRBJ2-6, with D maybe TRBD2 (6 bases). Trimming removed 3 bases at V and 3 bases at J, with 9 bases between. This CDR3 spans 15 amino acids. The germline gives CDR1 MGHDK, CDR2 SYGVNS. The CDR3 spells CASSDWDFGANVLTF. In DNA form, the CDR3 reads TGTGCCAGCAGTGATTGGGACTTTGGGGCCAACGTCCTGACTTTC.

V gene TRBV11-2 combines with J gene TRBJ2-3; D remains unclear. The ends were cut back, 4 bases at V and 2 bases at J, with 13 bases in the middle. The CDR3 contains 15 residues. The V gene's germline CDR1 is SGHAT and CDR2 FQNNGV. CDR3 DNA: TGTGCCAGCAGCTACAACTACCTTATCACAGATACGCAGTATTTT. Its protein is CASSYNYLITDTQYF.

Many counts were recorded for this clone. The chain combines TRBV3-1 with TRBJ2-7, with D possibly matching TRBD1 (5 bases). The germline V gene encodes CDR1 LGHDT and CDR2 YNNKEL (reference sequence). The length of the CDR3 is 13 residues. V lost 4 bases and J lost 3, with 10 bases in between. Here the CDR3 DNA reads TGTGCCAGCAGCCCCCCAGGGTACTACGAGCAGTACTTC. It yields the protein CASSPPGYYEQYF.

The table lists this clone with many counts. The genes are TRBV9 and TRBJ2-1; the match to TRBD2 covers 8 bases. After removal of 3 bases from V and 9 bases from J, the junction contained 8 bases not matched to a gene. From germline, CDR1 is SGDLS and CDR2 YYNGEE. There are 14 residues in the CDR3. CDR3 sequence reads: CASSGTSSVGEQFF. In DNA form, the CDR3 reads TGTGCCAGCAGCGGGACTAGCTCTGTCGGTGAGCAGTTCTTC.

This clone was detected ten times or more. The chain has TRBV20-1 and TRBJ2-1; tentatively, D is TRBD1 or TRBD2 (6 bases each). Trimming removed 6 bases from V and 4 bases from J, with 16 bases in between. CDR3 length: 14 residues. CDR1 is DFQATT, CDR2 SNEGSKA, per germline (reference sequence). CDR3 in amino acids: CSAAGQRRYNEQFF. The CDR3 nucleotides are TGCAGTGCCGCGGGACAACGCAGATACAATGAGCAGTTCTTC.